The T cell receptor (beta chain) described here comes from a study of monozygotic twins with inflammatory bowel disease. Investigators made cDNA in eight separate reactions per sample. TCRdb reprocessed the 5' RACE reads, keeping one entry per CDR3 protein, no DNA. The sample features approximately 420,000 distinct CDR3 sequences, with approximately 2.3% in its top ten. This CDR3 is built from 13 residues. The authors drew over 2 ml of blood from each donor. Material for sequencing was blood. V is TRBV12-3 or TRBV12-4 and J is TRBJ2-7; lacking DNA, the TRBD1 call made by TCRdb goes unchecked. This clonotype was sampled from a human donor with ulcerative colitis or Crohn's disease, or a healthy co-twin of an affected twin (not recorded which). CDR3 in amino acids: CASRRGQGYEQYF.